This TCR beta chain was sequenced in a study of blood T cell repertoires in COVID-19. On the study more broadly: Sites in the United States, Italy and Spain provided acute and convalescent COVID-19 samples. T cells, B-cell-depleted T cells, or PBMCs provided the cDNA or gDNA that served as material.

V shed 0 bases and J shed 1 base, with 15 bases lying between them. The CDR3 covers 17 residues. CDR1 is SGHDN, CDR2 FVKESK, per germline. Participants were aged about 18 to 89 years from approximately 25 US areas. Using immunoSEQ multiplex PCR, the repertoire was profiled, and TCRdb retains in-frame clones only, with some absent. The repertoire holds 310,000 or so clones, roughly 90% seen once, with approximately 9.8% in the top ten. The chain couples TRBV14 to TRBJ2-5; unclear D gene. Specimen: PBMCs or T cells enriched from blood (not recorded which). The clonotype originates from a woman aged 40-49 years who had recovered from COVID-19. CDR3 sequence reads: CASSQDMGHFPQETQYF. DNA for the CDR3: TGTGCCAGCAGCCAAGACATGGGCCATTTCCCCCAAGAGACCCAGTACTTC.